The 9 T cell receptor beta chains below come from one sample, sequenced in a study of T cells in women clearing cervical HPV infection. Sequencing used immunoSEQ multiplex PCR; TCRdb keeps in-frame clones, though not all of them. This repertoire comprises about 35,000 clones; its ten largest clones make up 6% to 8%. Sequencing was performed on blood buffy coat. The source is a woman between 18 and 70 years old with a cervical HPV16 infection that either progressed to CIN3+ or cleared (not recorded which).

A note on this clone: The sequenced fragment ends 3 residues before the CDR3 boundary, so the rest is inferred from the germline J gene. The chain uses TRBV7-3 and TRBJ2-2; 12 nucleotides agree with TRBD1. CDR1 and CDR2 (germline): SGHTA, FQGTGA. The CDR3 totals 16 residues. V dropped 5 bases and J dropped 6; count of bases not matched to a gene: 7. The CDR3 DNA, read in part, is TGTGCCAGCAGCCGGGGGGGGGACAGGGGGCCCGGGGAG. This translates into CASSRGGDRGPGE. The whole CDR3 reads CASSRGGDRGPGELFF.

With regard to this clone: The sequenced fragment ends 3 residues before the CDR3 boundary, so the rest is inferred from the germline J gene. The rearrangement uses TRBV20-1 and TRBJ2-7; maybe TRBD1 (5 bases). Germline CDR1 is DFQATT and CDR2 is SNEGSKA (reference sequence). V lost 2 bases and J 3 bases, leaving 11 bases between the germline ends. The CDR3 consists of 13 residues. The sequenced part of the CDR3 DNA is TGCAGTGCTAGAAACGCGGACATCTACGAG. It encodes CSARNADIYE. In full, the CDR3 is CSARNADIYEQYF.

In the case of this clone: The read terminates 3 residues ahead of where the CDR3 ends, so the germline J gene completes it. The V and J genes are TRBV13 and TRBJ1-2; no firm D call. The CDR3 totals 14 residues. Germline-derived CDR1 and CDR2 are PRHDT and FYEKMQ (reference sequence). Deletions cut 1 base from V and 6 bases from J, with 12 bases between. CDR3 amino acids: CASSLVLEGHGYTF. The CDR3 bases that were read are TGTGCCAGCAGCTTAGTGCTTGAAGGGCATGGC.

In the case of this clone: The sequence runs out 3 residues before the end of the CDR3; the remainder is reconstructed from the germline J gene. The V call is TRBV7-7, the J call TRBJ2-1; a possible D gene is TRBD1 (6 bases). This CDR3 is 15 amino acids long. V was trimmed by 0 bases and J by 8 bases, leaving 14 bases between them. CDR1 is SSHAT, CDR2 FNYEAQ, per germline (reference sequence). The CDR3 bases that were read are TGTGCCAGCAGCTTAGCGCTGGGGGCTTCGTATGAG. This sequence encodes CASSLALGASYE. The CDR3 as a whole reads CASSLALGASYEQFF.

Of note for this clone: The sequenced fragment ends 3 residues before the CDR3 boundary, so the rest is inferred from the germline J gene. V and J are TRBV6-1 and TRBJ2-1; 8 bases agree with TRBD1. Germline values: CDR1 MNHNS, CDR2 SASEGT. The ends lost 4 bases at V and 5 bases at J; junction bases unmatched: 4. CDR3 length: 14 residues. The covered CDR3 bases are TGTGCCAGCAGTGTCCAGGGGGCCCACAATGAG. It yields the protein CASSVQGAHNE. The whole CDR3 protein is CASSVQGAHNEQFF.

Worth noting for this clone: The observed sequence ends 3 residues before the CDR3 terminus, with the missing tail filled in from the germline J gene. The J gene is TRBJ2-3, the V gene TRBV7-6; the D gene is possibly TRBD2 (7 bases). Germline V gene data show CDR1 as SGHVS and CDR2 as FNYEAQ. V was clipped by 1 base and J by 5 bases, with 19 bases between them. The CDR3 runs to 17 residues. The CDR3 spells CASSLEGPGGHGDTQYF. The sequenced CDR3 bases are TGTGCCAGCAGCTTAGAGGGCCCCGGGGGGCATGGAGATACG.

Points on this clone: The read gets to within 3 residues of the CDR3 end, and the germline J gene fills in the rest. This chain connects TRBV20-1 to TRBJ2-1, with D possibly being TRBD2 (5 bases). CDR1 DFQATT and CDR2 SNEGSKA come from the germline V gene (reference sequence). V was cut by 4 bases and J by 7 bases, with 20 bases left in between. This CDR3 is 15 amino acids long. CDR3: CSAMKGAQRGNEQFF. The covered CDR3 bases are TGCAGTGCTATGAAGGGAGCCCAACGGGGTAATGAG.

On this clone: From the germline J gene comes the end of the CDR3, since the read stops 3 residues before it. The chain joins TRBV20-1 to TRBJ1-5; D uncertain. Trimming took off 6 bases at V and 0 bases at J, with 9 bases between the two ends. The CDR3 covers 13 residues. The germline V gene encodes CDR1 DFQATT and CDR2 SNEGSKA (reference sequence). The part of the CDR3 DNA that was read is TGCAGTGCAACCGCGGATAGCAATCAGCCC. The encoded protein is CSATADSNQP. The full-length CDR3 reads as CSATADSNQPQHF.

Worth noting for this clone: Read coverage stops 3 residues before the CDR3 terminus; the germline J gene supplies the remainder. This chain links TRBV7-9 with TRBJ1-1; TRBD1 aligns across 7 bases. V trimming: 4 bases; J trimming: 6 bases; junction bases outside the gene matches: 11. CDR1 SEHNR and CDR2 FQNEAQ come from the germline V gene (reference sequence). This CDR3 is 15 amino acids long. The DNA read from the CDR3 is TGTGCCAGCAGCTCCCATTCAGGGGGTATTGCTGAA. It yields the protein CASSSHSGGIAE. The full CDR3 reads CASSSHSGGIAEAFF.